These T cell receptor beta chains were read from a single sample in a study of technical replicates of blood from four donors. The repertoire was sequenced with immunoSEQ multiplex PCR; TCRdb's copy has only in-frame clones and lacks some. The sample yields around 68,000 clones, 91% seen once. Input material: T cells isolated from PBMCs. The receptor set was obtained from a human donor in good health. Some clones in this sample may be carry-over from other donors' samples. CDR3s include the opening cysteine and the closing phenylalanine or tryptophan. The D gene is left open where the match is weak. Size values are once, few and many counts, or a class for expanded clones, and some rows have none.

clone size,D gene,V gene,J gene,CDR3 DNA,CDR3 protein
once,TRBD1,TRBV4-1,TRBJ1-3,TGCGCCAGCAGCCAACACTTCGAGGGACAGACTGGAAACACCATATATTTT,CASSQHFEGQTGNTIYF
NA,NA,TRBV4-2,TRBJ2-7,TGTGCCAGCAGCTCCAGGGTAAACGAGCAGTACTTC,CASSSRVNEQYF
once,NA,TRBV6-1,TRBJ2-5,TGTGCCAGCAGTGGTATATCCCCAGAGACCCAGTACTTC,CASSGISPETQYF
NA,TRBD2,TRBV4-1,TRBJ2-7,TGCGCCAGCAGCCAAGGGTTAGCGGGAGCCTACGAGCAGTACTTC,CASSQGLAGAYEQYF
NA,NA,TRBV1,TRBJ2-3,TGCACCAGCAGCCAAGCGGGACTAGCGGTCACAGATACGCAGTATTTT,CTSSQAGLAVTDTQYF
NA,NA,TRBV10-3,TRBJ1-1,TGTGCCATCAGTGAGGGGGGGGGAGGCACTGAAGCTTTCTTT,CAISEGGGGTEAFF
NA,NA,TRBV14,TRBJ2-2,TGTGCCAGCAGCCAAGGTAGAACCGGGGAGCTGTTTTTT,CASSQGRTGELFF
NA,TRBD2,TRBV5-1,TRBJ2-3,TGCGCCAGCAACGACGGGGGGTTCGGAACAGATACGCAGTATTTT,CASNDGGFGTDTQYF
NA,NA,TRBV21-1,TRBJ1-4,TGTGCCAGCAGCACCAACAGGAGGGACAGCGGAGAAAAACTGTTTTTT,CASSTNRRDSGEKLFF
once,NA,TRBV9,TRBJ2-1,TGTGCCAGCAGCGGGGCTAGCTTCCATGAGCAGTTCTTC,CASSGASFHEQFF
NA,NA,TRBV7-9,TRBJ2-4,TGTGCCAGCAGCTTAGTTGAATCGGGCATTCAGTACTTC,CASSLVESGIQYF
NA,NA,TRBV5-1,TRBJ1-2,TGCGCCAGCAGCTTGGAGGGGGACCCCCATGGCTACACCTTC,CASSLEGDPHGYTF
NA,NA,TRBV2,TRBJ1-5,TGTGCCATCACCACTGGACAGCTCAATCAGCCCCAGCATTTT,CAITTGQLNQPQHF
NA,NA,TRBV6-1,TRBJ2-2,TGTGCCAGCAGTGTGAGATCCCGACAGCCGAACACCGGGGAGCTGTTTTTT,CASSVRSRQPNTGELFF
once,TRBD2,TRBV4-2,TRBJ2-2,TGTGCCAGCAGCCAAGCGGGGGGGAACACCGGGGAGCTGTTTTTT,CASSQAGGNTGELFF
NA,TRBD2,TRBV5-1,TRBJ2-1,TGCGCCAGCAGCTCAAAATCTAGCGGGAGGGAGGGTGAGCAGTTCTTC,CASSSKSSGREGEQFF
NA,TRBD2,TRBV29-1,TRBJ2-5,TGCAGCGCCGGGGGGACTAGCCCCGACACAGAGACCCAGTACTTC,CSAGGTSPDTETQYF
NA,NA,TRBV4-1,TRBJ2-7,TGCGCCAGCAGCCAAGGGGGCGAGGACTACGAGCAGTACTTC,CASSQGGEDYEQYF
few,NA,TRBV2,TRBJ1-4,TGTGCCACCTTTGACAGGCTTAATGAAAAACTGTTTTTT,CATFDRLNEKLFF
NA,NA,TRBV5-4,TRBJ2-7,TGTGCCAGCAGCTTGGGGCCAGCTAGCAGCTCCTACGAGCAGTACTTC,CASSLGPASSSYEQYF
NA,NA,TRBV7-9,TRBJ2-7,TGTGCCAGCAGCTTACACTCCTACGAGCAGTACTTC,CASSLHSYEQYF
NA,TRBD1,TRBV9,TRBJ1-6,TGTGCCAGCAGCGCACAGGGGTCACCCCTCCACTTT,CASSAQGSPLHF
NA,NA,TRBV10-3,TRBJ2-2,TGTGCCATCAGCGGCAGGCTGGCCGGGGAGCTGTTTTTT,CAISGRLAGELFF
NA,TRBD1,TRBV27,TRBJ1-1,TGTGCCAGCAGTCCGTACAGGGGAGAGAACACTGAAGCTTTCTTT,CASSPYRGENTEAFF
NA,NA,TRBV2,TRBJ1-1,TGTGCCAGCAGTGAACGGGGGGGGCCGAACACTGAAGCTTTCTTT,CASSERGGPNTEAFF
NA,TRBD1,TRBV19,TRBJ1-2,TGTGCCAGTAGTCCCCGGACAGGGGCCTATGGCTACACCTTC,CASSPRTGAYGYTF
NA,TRBD1,TRBV5-1,TRBJ1-1,TGCGCCAGCAGGCCGACAGGGGCTGACACTGAAGCTTTCTTT,CASRPTGADTEAFF
NA,TRBD2,TRBV11-2,TRBJ2-2,TGTGCCAGCAGCGTCTCTGGGACTAGCGGGGACACCGGGGAGCTGTTTTTT,CASSVSGTSGDTGELFF
NA,NA,TRBV5-1,TRBJ2-3,TGCGCCAGCAGCCCGCCAACAGGGTCAGATACGCAGTATTTT,CASSPPTGSDTQYF
NA,NA,TRBV2,TRBJ1-4,TGTGCCAGCAGTGACTTGACAAAAACGAATGAAAAACTGTTTTTT,CASSDLTKTNEKLFF
NA,NA,TRBV6-1,TRBJ1-1,TGTGCCAGCGAGGGTGCGGGAGCTGAAGCTTTCTTT,CASEGAGAEAFF
NA,NA,TRBV4-2,TRBJ2-7,TGTGCCAGCAGCCAAGAGCAGGGGCAAACATACTCCTACGAGCAGTACTTC,CASSQEQGQTYSYEQYF
NA,TRBD1,TRBV28,TRBJ2-7,TGTGCCAGCAGTCCCGACAGGGACTACGAGCAGTACTTC,CASSPDRDYEQYF
NA,TRBD1,TRBV2,TRBJ2-5,TGTGCCAGCGGGGGAACAGGGGGACAAGAGACCCAGTACTTC,CASGGTGGQETQYF
NA,TRBD2,TRBV2,TRBJ2-7,TGTGCCAGCAGAGACAGACTAGCGACCTACGAGCAGTACTTC,CASRDRLATYEQYF
NA,TRBD1,TRBV4-1,TRBJ1-5,TGCGCCAGCAGCCCTCTCGACAGGGACAATCAGCCCCAGCATTTT,CASSPLDRDNQPQHF
NA,NA,TRBV14,TRBJ1-2,TGTGCCAGCAGCCAACTACAGGCAACAGGCCGCTATGGCTACACCTTC,CASSQLQATGRYGYTF
NA,NA,TRBV5-1,TRBJ1-1,TGCGCCAGCAGCTTGAGCAGGGCTAACACTGAAGCTTTCTTT,CASSLSRANTEAFF
NA,TRBD1,TRBV19,TRBJ1-5,TGTGCCAGTAGTAGTCAATATACAGGGGGCAATCAGCCCCAGCATTTT,CASSSQYTGGNQPQHF
NA,TRBD1,TRBV30,TRBJ1-5,TGTGCCTGGAGGGGGGCACAGGGGGCAGGGCAGCCCCAGCATTTT,CAWRGAQGAGQPQHF
NA,TRBD1,TRBV7-9,TRBJ1-1,TGTGCCAGCAGCTTAGGGACAGGGGGTTCTGAAGCTTTCTTT,CASSLGTGGSEAFF
NA,TRBD1,TRBV6-5,TRBJ1-1,TGTGCCAGCGGGTCCCATACAGGGGCCACTGAAGCTTTCTTT,CASGSHTGATEAFF
NA,NA,TRBV30,TRBJ1-2,TGTGCCTGGTTTAGAGGGAGCGGCTACACCTTC,CAWFRGSGYTF
NA,TRBD2,TRBV11-3,TRBJ2-1,TGTGCCAGCAGCTCAACCCGGGAGGCCTACAAGTTCTTC,CASSSTREAYKFF
NA,NA,TRBV28,TRBJ2-7,TGTGCCAGCCGCCGCCGGGAGAGCTCCTACGAGCAGTACTTC,CASRRRESSYEQYF
once,TRBD2,TRBV7-9,TRBJ2-3,TGTGCCAGCAGCCGGCCCCCTAGCGGCAACACAGATACGCAGTATTTT,CASSRPPSGNTDTQYF
NA,TRBD1,TRBV7-9,TRBJ2-7,TGTGCCAGCAGCTTAGGATGGGGAAGACAGGGGAAGGGACCCTACGAGCAGTACTTC,CASSLGWGRQGKGPYEQYF
NA,TRBD1,TRBV5-1,TRBJ1-2,TGCGCCAGCAGCCCGAGGGGACAGCATAACTATGGCTACACCTTC,CASSPRGQHNYGYTF
NA,TRBD2,TRBV5-1,TRBJ2-1,TGCGCCAGCAGCGAAGGGACTAGTTCCTACAATGAGCAGTTCTTC,CASSEGTSSYNEQFF
NA,TRBD2,TRBV29-1,TRBJ2-1,TGCAGCGTTGAAGGACTAGCGGGGGAACCCTACAATGAGCAGTTCTTC,CSVEGLAGEPYNEQFF
few,NA,TRBV5-1,TRBJ2-2,TGCGCCAGCAGCCCAGAGGGACTTTGGAACACCGGGGAGCTGTTTTTT,CASSPEGLWNTGELFF
NA,NA,TRBV18,TRBJ2-5,TGTGCCAGCTCACCTAGCCCGGGGTTTTCAGTACAAGAGACCCAGTACTTC,CASSPSPGFSVQETQYF
NA,NA,TRBV5-1,TRBJ2-7,TGCGCCAGCAGCTTGTTGTCAGTGGCGGATCATTACGAGCAGTACTTC,CASSLLSVADHYEQYF
NA,TRBD2,TRBV10-1,TRBJ2-3,TGCGCCAGCAGTGTAGGACCAGCGGGAGACACAGATACGCAGTATTTT,CASSVGPAGDTDTQYF
NA,TRBD1,TRBV15,TRBJ1-5,TGTGCCACCAGCCCCCAAGGGGACAGCTATCAGCCCCAGCATTTT,CATSPQGDSYQPQHF
NA,NA,TRBV10-3,TRBJ2-7,TGTGCCATCAGTGAGTCGAGCGGAGACTACTACGAGCAGTACTTC,CAISESSGDYYEQYF
NA,NA,TRBV6-6,TRBJ1-2,TGTGCCAGCAGTTACGTCAGCTATGGCTACACCTTC,CASSYVSYGYTF